This TCR beta chain is from a study of blood T cell repertoires in COVID-19. Seattle-derived patients entered the study during active infection and were followed longitudinally. V dropped 2 bases and J dropped 1; count of bases not matched to a gene: 2. CDR3 length: 15 amino acids. Per the germline V gene, CDR1 is LNHDA and CDR2 is SQIVND (reference sequence). Original analysis: Scientists estimated how many nucleated cells there were by amplifying reference gene primers. Using immunoSEQ multiplex PCR, the repertoire was profiled, and TCRdb retains in-frame clones only, with some absent. The V and J calls and the clone size are those of that table, but D and trimming were determined from the DNA. The profile shows over 250,000 clones, approximately 86% of them singletons.

The receptor comes from a woman in her 70s with COVID-19, enrolled during active disease. This chain links TRBV19 with TRBJ2-7, with TRBD2 matching 10 bases. Sequenced material: peripheral blood. The CDR3 here is CASSITSGDSYEQYF. Here the CDR3 DNA reads TGTGCCAGTAGTATAACTAGCGGGGATTCCTACGAGCAGTACTTC.